One and the same sample provided the 8 T cell receptor beta chains below, sequenced in a study of metastatic and nonmetastatic thyroid tumors. No patient had received any treatment before thyroid surgery. TCRdb used MiXCR to call clones anew from the PCR reads. The sample records about 15,000 clones, about 31% being singletons. Sequencing was carried out using tumor tissue. All receptors derive from a male donor with papillary thyroid cancer or a benign thyroid nodule (not recorded which). Some clones in this sample may be carry-over from other donors' samples.

Ten or more counts support this clone. The chain recombines TRBV7-2 with TRBJ2-3; D is ambiguous. The CDR3 runs to 13 residues. The germline V gene encodes CDR1 SGHTA and CDR2 FQGNSA. Trimming removed 3 bases from V and 6 bases from J, with 10 bases in between. The CDR3 sequence is CASSFKPPDTQYF. DNA for the CDR3: TGTGCCAGCAGCTTTAAACCGCCGGATACGCAGTATTTT.

This clone is labeled medium-sized. The chain uses TRBV11-2 and TRBJ1-2; D might be TRBD1 (6 bases). CDR3 size: 15 residues. Germline CDR1 reads SGHAT; CDR2 reads FQNNGV. With 3 bases removed from V and 4 bases from J, the gap between germline ends came to 15 bases. The CDR3 DNA reads TGTGCCAGCAGCTTCCAAACCCAGGGGATCTATGGCTACACCTTC. This sequence encodes CASSFQTQGIYGYTF.

The chain carries TRBV20-1 and TRBJ2-7; D gene ambiguous. This CDR3 is built from 12 residues. Germline values: CDR1 DFQATT, CDR2 SNEGSKA (reference sequence). V gave up 0 bases and J gave up 0 bases, with 3 bases separating them. CDR3 residues: CSARESSYEQYF. CDR3 DNA: TGCAGTGCTAGAGAGAGCTCCTACGAGCAGTACTTC.

This clone showed up just a few times. V gene TRBV6-2 or TRBV6-3 combines with J gene TRBJ1-5; 8 bases fit TRBD1. V lost 6 bases and J lost 1; bases outside the gene matches: 5. The CDR3 loop spans 15 amino acids. Germline assignment: CDR1 MNHEY and CDR2 SVGEGT. The CDR3 nucleotides read TGTGCCAGCAGCCTACAGGGGGACAGCAATCAGCCCCAGCATTTT. This gives the protein CASSLQGDSNQPQHF.

This chain uses TRBV5-8 with TRBJ1-1; TRBD1 matches at 7 bases. With 8 bases clipped from V and 4 bases from J, the junction kept 8 bases outside the gene matches. Germline V gives CDR1 SGHTS, CDR2 YDEGEE. The CDR3 runs to 13 residues. For the CDR3, the DNA is TGTGCCAGTCTAAACAGGGGTTCCACTGAAGCTTTCTTT. It encodes CASLNRGSTEAFF.

The CDR3 loop reads CASSIPGHLSGELFF. In nucleotides, the CDR3 is TGTGCCAGTAGTATACCGGGACATCTCTCCGGGGAGCTGTTTTTT. V and J are TRBV19 and TRBJ2-2; D possibly corresponds to TRBD1 (6 bases). The ends were cut back, 2 bases at V and 6 bases at J, with 13 bases in the middle. The CDR3 sequence is 15 residues long. Germline values: CDR1 LNHDA, CDR2 SQIVND (reference sequence).

This clone was seen only a few times. The genes are TRBV11-2 and TRBJ2-1, with D maybe TRBD1 (6 bases). With 3 bases removed from V and 0 bases from J, the gap between germline ends came to 18 bases. CDR1 and CDR2 (germline): SGHAT, FQNNGV. This CDR3 is built from 18 residues. The CDR3 DNA reads as TGTGCCAGCAGCTTTTTAGGTTTAGGGGGTAGCTCCTACAATGAGCAGTTCTTC. Encoded protein: CASSFLGLGGSSYNEQFF.

Notes on this clone: A read error may explain this, as a much larger clone is one base away. The rearrangement links TRBV29-1 to TRBJ2-2; the D call may be TRBD1 or TRBD2 (5 bases each). Trimming took 5 bases from V and 13 from J, leaving 29 bases between them. The CDR3 has 16 amino acids. Germline CDR1 and CDR2: SQVTM and ANQGSEA. The CDR3 bases are TGCAGCGTTCGCCCCGAGGACATGGGACGGGGTGGCATGCTGTTTTTT. It yields the protein CSVRPEDMGRGGMLFF.